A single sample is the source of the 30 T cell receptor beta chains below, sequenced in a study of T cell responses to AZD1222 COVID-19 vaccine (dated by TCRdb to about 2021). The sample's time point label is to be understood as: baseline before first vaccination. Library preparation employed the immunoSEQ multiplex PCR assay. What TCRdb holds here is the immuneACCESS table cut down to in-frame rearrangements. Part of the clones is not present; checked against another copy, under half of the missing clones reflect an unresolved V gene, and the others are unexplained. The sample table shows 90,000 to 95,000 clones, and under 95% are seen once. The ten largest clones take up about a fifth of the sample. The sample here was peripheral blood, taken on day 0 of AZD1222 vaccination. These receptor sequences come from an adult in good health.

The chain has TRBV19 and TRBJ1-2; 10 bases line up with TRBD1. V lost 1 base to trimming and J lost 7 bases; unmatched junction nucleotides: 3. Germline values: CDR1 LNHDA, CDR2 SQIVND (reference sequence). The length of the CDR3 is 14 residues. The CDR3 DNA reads TGTGCCAGTAGTATAGGACAGGGGGCTGGTGGCTACACCTTC. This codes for CASSIGQGAGGYTF. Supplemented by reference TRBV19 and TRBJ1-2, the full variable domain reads DGGITQSPKYLFRKEGQNVTLSCEQNLNHDAMYWYRQDPGQGLRLIYYSQIVNDFQKGDIAEGYSVSREKKESFPLTVTSAQKNPTAFYLCASSIGQGAGGYTFGSGTRLTVV.

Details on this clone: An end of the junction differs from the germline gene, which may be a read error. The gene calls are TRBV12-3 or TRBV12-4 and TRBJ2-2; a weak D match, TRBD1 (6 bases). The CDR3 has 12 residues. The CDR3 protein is CAGRGDTGELFF. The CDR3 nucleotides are TGTGCCGGCAGGGGCGACACCGGGGAGCTGTTTTTT.

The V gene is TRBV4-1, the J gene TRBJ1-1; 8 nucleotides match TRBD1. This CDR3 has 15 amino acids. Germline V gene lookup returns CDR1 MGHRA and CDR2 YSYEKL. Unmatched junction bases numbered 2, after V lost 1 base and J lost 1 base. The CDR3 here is CASSQAGTGNTEAFF. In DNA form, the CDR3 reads TGCGCCAGCAGCCAAGCCGGGACAGGGAACACTGAAGCTTTCTTT.

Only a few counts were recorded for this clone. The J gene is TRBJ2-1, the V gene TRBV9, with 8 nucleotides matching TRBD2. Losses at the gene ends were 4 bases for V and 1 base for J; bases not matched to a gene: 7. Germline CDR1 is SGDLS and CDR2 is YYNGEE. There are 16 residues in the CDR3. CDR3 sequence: CASSPRAGVSYNEQFF. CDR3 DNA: TGTGCCAGCAGCCCAAGAGCGGGGGTGTCCTACAATGAGCAGTTCTTC.

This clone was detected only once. CDR3 in amino acids: CASSIDSGRNSPLHF. The CDR3 DNA follows: TGTGCCAGTAGTATAGATTCAGGGCGGAATTCACCCCTCCACTTT. The gene calls are TRBV19 and TRBJ1-6; a possible D gene is TRBD1 (5 bases). Germline CDR1 and CDR2: LNHDA and SQIVND (reference sequence). The V end was cut by 0 bases, the J end by 7 bases, with 10 bases between. The CDR3 loop spans 15 amino acids.

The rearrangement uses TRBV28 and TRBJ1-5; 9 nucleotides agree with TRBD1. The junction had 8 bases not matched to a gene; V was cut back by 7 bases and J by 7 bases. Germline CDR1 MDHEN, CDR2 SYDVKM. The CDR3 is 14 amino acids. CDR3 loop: CASTKGQGNQPQHF. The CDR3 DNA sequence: TGTGCCAGCACCAAGGGACAGGGTAACCAGCCCCAGCATTTT. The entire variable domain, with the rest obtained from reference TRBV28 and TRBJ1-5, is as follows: DVKVTQSSRYLVKRTGEKVFLECVQDMDHENMFWYRQDPGLGLRLIYFSYDVKMKEKGDIPEGYSVSREKKERFSLILESASTNQTSMYLCASTKGQGNQPQHFGDGTRLSIL.

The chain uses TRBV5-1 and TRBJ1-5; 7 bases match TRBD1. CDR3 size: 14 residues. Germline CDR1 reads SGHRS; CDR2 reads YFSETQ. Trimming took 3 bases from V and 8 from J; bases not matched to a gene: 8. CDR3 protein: CASSSGTAGEPQHF. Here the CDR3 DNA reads TGCGCCAGCAGCTCGGGGACAGCGGGGGAGCCCCAGCATTTT.

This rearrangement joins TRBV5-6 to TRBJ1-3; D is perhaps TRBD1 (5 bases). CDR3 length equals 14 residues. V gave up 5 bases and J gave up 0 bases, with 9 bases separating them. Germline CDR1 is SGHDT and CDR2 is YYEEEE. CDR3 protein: CASSWGVSGNTIYF. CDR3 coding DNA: TGTGCCAGCAGTTGGGGGGTCTCTGGAAACACCATATATTTT.

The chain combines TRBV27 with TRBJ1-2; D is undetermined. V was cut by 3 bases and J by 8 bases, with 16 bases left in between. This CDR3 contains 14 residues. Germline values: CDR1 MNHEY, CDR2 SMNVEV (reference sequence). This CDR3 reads CASSFSSGIGGYTF. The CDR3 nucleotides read TGTGCCAGCAGTTTTTCATCCGGGATCGGAGGCTACACCTTC.

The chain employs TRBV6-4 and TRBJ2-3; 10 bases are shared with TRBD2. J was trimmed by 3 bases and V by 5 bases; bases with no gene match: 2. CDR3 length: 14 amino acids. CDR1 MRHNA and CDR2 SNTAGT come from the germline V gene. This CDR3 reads CASSPGLATDTQYF. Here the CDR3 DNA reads TGTGCCAGCAGTCCGGGACTAGCGACAGATACGCAGTATTTT.

CDR3 DNA sequence: TGTGCCAGCAGTAACGCCTGGACAGGGGGCTTCAGCGGCTACACCTTC. It encodes CASSNAWTGGFSGYTF. The rearrangement links TRBV27 to TRBJ1-2, with 11 bases that match TRBD1. The CDR3 is 16 amino acids. Per the germline V gene, CDR1 is MNHEY and CDR2 is SMNVEV (reference sequence). The junction had 13 bases not matched to a gene; V was cut back by 5 bases and J by 8 bases.

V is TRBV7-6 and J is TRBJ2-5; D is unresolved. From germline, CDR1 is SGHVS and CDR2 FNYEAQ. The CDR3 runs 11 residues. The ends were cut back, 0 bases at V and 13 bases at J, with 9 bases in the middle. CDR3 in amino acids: CASSLASRTYF. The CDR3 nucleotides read TGTGCCAGCAGCTTAGCGTCACGAACGTACTTC.

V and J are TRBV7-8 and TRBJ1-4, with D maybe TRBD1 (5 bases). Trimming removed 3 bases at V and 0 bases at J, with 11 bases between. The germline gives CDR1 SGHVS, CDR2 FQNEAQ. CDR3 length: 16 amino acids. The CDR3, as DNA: TGTGCCAGCAGCTTGGGGACCATAGCAACTAATGAAAAACTGTTTTTT. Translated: CASSLGTIATNEKLFF.

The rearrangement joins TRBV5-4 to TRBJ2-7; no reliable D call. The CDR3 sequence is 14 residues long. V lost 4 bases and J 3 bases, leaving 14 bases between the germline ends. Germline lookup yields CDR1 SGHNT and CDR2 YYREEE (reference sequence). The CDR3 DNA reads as TGTGCCAGCAGCGATTGGGATTTTGGCTACGAGCAGTACTTC. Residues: CASSDWDFGYEQYF.

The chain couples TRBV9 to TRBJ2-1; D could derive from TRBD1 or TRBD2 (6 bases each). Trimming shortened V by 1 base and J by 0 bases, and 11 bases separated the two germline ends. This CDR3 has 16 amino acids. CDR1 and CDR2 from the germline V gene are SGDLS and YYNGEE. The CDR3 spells CASSVSSGASYNEQFF. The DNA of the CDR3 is TGTGCCAGCAGCGTATCATCGGGGGCCTCCTACAATGAGCAGTTCTTC.

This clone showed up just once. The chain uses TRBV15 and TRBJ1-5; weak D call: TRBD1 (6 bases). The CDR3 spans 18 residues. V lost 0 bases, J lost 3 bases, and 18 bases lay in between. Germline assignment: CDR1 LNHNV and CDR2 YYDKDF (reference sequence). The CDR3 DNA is TGTGCCACCAGCAGAGATGGACAGAAAATGAAATACAATCAGCCCCAGCATTTT. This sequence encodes CATSRDGQKMKYNQPQHF. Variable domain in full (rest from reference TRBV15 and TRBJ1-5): DAMVIQNPRYQVTQFGKPVTLSCSQTLNHNVMYWYQQKSSQAPKLLFHYYDKDFNNEADTPDNFQSRRPNTSFCFLDIRSPGLGDTAMYLCATSRDGQKMKYNQPQHFGDGTRLSIL.

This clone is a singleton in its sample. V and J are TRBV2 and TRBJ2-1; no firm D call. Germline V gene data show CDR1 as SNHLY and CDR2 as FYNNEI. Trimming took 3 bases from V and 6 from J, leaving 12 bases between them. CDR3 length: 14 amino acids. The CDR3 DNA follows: TGTGCCAGCAGTGATGGTGGTGCCCCCAATGAGCAGTTCTTC. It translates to CASSDGGAPNEQFF.

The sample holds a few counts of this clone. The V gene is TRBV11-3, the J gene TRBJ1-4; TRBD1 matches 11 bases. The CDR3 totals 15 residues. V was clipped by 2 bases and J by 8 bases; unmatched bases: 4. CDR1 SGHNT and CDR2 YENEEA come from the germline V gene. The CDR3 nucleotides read TGTGCCAGCAGCTTATCCGGGACAGGGGGAGAAAAACTGTTTTTT. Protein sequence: CASSLSGTGGEKLFF.

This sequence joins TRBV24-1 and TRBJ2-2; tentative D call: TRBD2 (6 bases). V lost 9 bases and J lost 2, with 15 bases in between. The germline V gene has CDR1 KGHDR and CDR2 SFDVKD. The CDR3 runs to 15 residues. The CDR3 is CATSSGAGNTGELFF. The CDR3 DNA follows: TGTGCCACCTCCTCGGGTGCGGGAAACACCGGGGAGCTGTTTTTT.

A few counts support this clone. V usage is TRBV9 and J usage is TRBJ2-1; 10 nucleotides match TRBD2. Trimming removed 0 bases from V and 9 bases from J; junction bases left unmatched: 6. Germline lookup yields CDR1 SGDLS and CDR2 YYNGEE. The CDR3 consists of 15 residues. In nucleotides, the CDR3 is TGTGCCAGCAGCGTAGCAGCGGGGGGGCAGAGTGAGCAGTTCTTC. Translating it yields CASSVAAGGQSEQFF.

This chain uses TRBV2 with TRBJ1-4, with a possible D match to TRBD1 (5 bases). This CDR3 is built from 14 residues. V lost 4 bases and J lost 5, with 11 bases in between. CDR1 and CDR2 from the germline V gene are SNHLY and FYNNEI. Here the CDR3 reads CASSGQGGNEKLFF. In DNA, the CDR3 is TGTGCCAGCAGTGGTCAGGGAGGGAATGAAAAACTGTTTTTT.

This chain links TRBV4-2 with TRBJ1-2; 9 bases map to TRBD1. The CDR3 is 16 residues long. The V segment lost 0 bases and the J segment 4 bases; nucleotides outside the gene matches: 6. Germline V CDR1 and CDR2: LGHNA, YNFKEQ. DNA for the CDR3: TGTGCCAGCAGCCAAGATGGGGACAGGGTAATCTATGGCTACACCTTC. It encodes CASSQDGDRVIYGYTF.

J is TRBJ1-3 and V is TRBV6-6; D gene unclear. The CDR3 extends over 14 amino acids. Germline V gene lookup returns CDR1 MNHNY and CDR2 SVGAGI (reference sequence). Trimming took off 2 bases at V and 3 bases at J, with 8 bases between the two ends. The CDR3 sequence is CASSYEAFGNTIYF. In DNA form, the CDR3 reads TGTGCCAGCAGTTACGAGGCCTTTGGAAACACCATATATTTT.

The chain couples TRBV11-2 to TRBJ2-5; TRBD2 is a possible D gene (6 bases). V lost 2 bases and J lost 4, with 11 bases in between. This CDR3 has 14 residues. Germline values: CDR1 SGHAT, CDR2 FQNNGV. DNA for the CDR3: TGTGCCAGCAGCTTACAGGGAGGAGGAGAGACCCAGTACTTC. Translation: CASSLQGGGETQYF.

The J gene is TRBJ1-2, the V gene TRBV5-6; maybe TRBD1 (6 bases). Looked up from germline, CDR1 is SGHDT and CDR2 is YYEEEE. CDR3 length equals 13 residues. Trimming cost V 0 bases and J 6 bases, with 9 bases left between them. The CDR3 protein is CASSLERGDGYTF. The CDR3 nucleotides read TGTGCCAGCAGCTTGGAGAGGGGGGATGGCTACACCTTC.

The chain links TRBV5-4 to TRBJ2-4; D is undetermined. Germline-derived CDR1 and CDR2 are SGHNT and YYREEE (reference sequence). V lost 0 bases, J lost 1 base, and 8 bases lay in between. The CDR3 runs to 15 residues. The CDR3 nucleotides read TGTGCCAGCAGCTTGGCCGGTAACGCCAAAAACATTCAGTACTTC. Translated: CASSLAGNAKNIQYF.

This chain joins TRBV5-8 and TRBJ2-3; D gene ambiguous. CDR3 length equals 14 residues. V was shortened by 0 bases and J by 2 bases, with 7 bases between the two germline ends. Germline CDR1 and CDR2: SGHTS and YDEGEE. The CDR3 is CASSLDPTTDTQYF. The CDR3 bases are TGTGCCAGCAGCTTGGACCCTACCACAGATACGCAGTATTTT.

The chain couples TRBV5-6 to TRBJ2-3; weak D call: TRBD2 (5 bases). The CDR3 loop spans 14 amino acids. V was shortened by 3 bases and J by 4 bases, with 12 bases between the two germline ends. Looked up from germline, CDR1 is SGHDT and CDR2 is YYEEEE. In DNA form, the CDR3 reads TGTGCCAGCAGCTCCCCACTAGGGCCAGATACGCAGTATTTT. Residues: CASSSPLGPDTQYF.

CDR3 nucleotide sequence: TGTGCCAGCAGTTTAGGGACAGGGGGCGAGAACTATGGCTACACCTTC. It codes for CASSLGTGGENYGYTF. The gene calls are TRBV28 and TRBJ1-2; 12 bases align to TRBD1. Unmatched junction bases numbered 3, after V lost 2 bases and J lost 2 bases. CDR1 is MDHEN and CDR2 is SYDVKM in the germline V gene. This CDR3 contains 16 residues.

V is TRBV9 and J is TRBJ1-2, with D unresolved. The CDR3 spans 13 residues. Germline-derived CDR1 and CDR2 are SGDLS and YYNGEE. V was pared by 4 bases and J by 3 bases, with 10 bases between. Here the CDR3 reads CASSYRDYYGYTF. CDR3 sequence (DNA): TGTGCCAGCAGCTATAGGGATTACTATGGCTACACCTTC.